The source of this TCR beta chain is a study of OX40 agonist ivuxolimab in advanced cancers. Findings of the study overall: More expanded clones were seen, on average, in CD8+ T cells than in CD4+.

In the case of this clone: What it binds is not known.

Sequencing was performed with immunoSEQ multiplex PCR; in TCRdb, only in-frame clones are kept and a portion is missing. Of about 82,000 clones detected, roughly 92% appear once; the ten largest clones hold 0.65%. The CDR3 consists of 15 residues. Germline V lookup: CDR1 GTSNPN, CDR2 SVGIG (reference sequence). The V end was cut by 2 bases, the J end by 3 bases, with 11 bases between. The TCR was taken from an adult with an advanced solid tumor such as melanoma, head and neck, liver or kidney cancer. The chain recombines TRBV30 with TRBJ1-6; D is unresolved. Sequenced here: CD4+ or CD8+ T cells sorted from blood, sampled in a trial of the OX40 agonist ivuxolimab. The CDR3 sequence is CAWSPAEGYNSPLHF. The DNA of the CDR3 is TGTGCCTGGAGTCCGGCCGAGGGCTATAATTCACCCCTCCACTTT.